One and the same sample provided the 11 T cell receptor beta chains below, sequenced in a study of CD8 T cells in Susac syndrome. Reverse transcription used about 0.5 to 1 ug RNA and random hexamers. TCRdb re-derived calls from the immunoSEQ multiplex PCR reads in MiXCR, one entry per CDR3 protein. The data hold some 80,000 distinct CDR3 sequences, with over 90% observed a single time. Sequenced material: CD8+ T cells from PBMCs. The receptors were sampled from a human donor in good health.

The chain has TRBV4-1 and TRBJ2-5; TRBD1 might be the D (6 bases). Looked up from germline, CDR1 is MGHRA and CDR2 is YSYEKL. This CDR3 region has 15 residues. V was shortened by 2 bases and J by 5 bases, with 15 bases between the two germline ends. The CDR3 DNA reads TGCGCCAGCAGCCAATCGAACAGGGATATTGAGACCCAGTACTTC. As protein: CASSQSNRDIETQYF.

The rearrangement uses TRBV7-9 and TRBJ2-3, with 8 bases that match TRBD2. This CDR3 comprises 16 residues. Germline V gene data show CDR1 as SEHNR and CDR2 as FQNEAQ (reference sequence). V gave up 4 bases and J gave up 2 bases; unmatched junction bases: 8. Here the CDR3 reads CASSSTSGIPTDTQYF. CDR3 DNA sequence: TGTGCCAGCAGCTCAACTAGCGGAATTCCCACAGATACGCAGTATTTT.

The sample holds a few counts of this clonotype. The chain carries TRBV15 and TRBJ2-7; D is uncertain. The germline V gene has CDR1 LNHNV and CDR2 YYDKDF (reference sequence). The CDR3 spans 15 residues. V lost 0 bases to trimming and J lost 0 bases, with 9 bases between them. The CDR3 DNA reads as TGTGCCACCAGCAGAGAACGGGCTAGCTCCTACGAGCAGTACGTC. The encoded protein is CATSRERASSYEQYV.

The genes are TRBV29-1 and TRBJ2-2; 7 positions agree with TRBD1. The V segment lost 7 bases and the J segment 4 bases; nucleotides outside the gene matches: 12. Germline CDR1 SQVTM, CDR2 ANQGSEA. The CDR3 extends over 15 amino acids. In DNA form, the CDR3 reads TGCAGCGCCAGGGGGACCCCTCAGGGCACCGGGGAGCTGTTTTTT. Translating it yields CSARGTPQGTGELFF.

This chain uses TRBV5-6 with TRBJ1-2, with D maybe TRBD1 (6 bases). The CDR3 covers 12 residues. CDR1 and CDR2 (germline): SGHDT, YYEEEE. The germline V and J ends were trimmed by 4 bases and 7 bases, with 11 bases remaining between them. CDR3 amino acids: CASSDPGVGYTF. The CDR3 DNA is TGTGCCAGCAGCGACCCAGGGGTTGGCTACACCTTC.

The rearrangement joins TRBV27 to TRBJ2-1; possibly TRBD1 for D (5 bases). The CDR3 has 12 amino acids. Between the trimmed V and J ends, which lost 7 bases and 9 bases, there was a span of 13 bases. Germline V gene lookup returns CDR1 MNHEY and CDR2 SMNVEV (reference sequence). The CDR3 DNA is TGTGCCAGCACCCCAAGGGGTGGTGAGCAGTTCTTC. It translates to CASTPRGGEQFF.

The chain has TRBV19 and TRBJ2-1; tentative D call: TRBD2 (6 bases). The CDR3 is 16 amino acids. The V gene lost 2 bases and the J gene lost 2 bases, with 13 bases spanning the gap. Germline CDR1 is LNHDA and CDR2 is SQIVND (reference sequence). The CDR3 DNA reads as TGTGCCAGTAGTATAAGGAGGGACCCCGCCTACAATGAGCAGTTCTTC. Its translation: CASSIRRDPAYNEQFF.

This clonotype has only a few counts. The chain carries TRBV4-1 and TRBJ2-5, with a tentative D call TRBD2 (6 bases). Trimming cost V 1 base and J 5 bases, with 8 bases left between them. CDR3 size: 13 residues. In germline, CDR1 is MGHRA, CDR2 YSYEKL. In DNA form, the CDR3 reads TGCGCCAGCAGCCAAGCGGGAGCGGAGACCCAGTACTTC. This gives the protein CASSQAGAETQYF.

The J gene is TRBJ2-1, the V gene TRBV3-1; TRBD2 might be the D (6 bases). CDR1 is LGHDT, CDR2 YNNKEL, per germline (reference sequence). V was shortened by 0 bases and J by 6 bases, with 15 bases between the two germline ends. The CDR3 totals 16 residues. The CDR3 nucleotides are TGTGCCAGCAGCCAAGATTTGCGGCTAGCGCTCAATGAGCAGTTCTTC. The encoded protein is CASSQDLRLALNEQFF.

V usage is TRBV7-2 and J usage is TRBJ2-7; possibly TRBD1 for D (5 bases). CDR1 and CDR2 (germline): SGHTA, FQGNSA. The V and J ends lost 1 base and 3 bases respectively, with 19 bases between them. CDR3 size: 17 residues. As DNA, the CDR3 is TGTGCCAGCAGCTTAGGGCTCGCATCTTCCAGGGTCTACGAGCAGTACTTC. The encoded protein is CASSLGLASSRVYEQYF.

The genes are TRBV11-2 and TRBJ2-3; 8 nucleotides line up with TRBD1. The CDR3 loop spans 16 amino acids. The germline V gene encodes CDR1 SGHAT and CDR2 FQNNGV. J was trimmed by 2 bases and V by 1 base; bases with no gene match: 5. The CDR3 protein is CASSLAGQELTDTQYF. The CDR3 DNA sequence: TGTGCCAGCAGCTTAGCGGGACAGGAGCTCACAGATACGCAGTATTTT.